This TCR beta chain was documented in a study of cytomegalovirus exposure and HLA in healthy donors. Despite likely unrecorded immune exposures, the donors were nominally healthy at the time of sampling. This PCR relied on a set of 60 Vbeta primers and 13 Jbeta primers. The method was immunoSEQ multiplex PCR; TCRdb's version includes in-frame clones alone and lacks a portion of them. The sample includes about 200,000 clones, approximately 83% of them seen just once. Germline V gives CDR1 MGHDK, CDR2 SYGVNS. The V end lost 0 bases, the J end lost 0 bases, and 15 bases lay between the germline ends. The CDR3 spans 18 residues.

The chain has TRBV25-1 and TRBJ2-1; possible D gene TRBD2, 7 bases. Sequenced material: PBMCs. The clonotype was recovered from a boy aged 2 to 10 in good health and CMV-seronegative. The CDR3 reads CASSEYWGGGDSYNEQFF. Written as DNA, the CDR3 is TGTGCCAGCAGTGAATATTGGGGAGGGGGTGACTCCTACAATGAGCAGTTCTTC.